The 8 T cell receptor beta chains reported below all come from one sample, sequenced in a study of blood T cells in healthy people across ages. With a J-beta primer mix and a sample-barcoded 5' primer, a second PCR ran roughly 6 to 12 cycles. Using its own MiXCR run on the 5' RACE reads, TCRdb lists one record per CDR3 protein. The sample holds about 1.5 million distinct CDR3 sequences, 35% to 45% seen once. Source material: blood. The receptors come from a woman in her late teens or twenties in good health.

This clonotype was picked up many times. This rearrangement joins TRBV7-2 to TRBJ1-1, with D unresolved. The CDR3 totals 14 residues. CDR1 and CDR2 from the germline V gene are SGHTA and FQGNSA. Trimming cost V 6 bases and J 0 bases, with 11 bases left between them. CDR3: CASSLLGMNTEAFF. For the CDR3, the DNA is TGTGCCAGCAGTTTACTGGGGATGAACACTGAAGCTTTCTTT.

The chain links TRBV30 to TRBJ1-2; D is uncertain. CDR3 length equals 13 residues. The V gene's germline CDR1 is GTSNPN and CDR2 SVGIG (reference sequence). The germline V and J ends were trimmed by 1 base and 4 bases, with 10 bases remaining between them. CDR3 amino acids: CAWSATGLYGYTF. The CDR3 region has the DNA TGTGCCTGGAGTGCTACCGGGCTCTATGGCTACACCTTC.

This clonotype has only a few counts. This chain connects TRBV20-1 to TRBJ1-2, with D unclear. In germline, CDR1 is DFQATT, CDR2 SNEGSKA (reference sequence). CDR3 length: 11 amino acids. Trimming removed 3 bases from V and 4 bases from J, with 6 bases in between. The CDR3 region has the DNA TGCAGTGCTAGTGGAACCTATGGCTACACCTTC. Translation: CSASGTYGYTF.

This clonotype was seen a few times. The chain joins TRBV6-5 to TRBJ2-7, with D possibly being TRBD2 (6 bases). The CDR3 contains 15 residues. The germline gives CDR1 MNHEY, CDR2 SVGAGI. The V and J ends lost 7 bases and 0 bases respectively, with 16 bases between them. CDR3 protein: CASTPVGGSSYEQYF. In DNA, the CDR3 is TGTGCCAGCACTCCGGTTGGAGGGTCCTCCTACGAGCAGTACTTC.

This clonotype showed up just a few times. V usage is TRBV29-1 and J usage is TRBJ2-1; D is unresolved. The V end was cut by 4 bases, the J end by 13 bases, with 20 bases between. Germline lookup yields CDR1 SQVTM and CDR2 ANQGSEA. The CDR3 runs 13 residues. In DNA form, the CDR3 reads TGCAGCGTTGGAACCGGCATCCAAGAGACCCAGTTCTTC. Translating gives CSVGTGIQETQFF.

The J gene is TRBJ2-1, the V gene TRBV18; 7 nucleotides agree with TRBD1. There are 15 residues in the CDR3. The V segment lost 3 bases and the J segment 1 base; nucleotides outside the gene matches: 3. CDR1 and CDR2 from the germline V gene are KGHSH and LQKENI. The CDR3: CASSPWTGSYNEQFF. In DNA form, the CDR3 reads TGTGCCAGCTCACCGTGGACAGGATCCTACAATGAGCAGTTCTTC.

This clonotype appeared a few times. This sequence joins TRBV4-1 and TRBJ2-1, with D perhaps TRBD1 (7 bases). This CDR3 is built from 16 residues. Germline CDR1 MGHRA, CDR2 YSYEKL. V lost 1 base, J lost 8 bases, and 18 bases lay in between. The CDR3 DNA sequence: TGCGCCAGCAGCCAAGTAGGGCGGAGCAGGGGGGATGAGCAGTTCTTC. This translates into CASSQVGRSRGDEQFF.

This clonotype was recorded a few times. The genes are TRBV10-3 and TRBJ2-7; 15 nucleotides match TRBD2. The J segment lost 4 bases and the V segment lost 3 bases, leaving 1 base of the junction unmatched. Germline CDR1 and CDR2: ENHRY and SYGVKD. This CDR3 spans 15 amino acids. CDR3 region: CAISDGTSGRYEQYF. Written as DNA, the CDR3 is TGTGCCATCAGTGATGGGACTAGCGGGAGGTACGAGCAGTACTTC.